The T cell receptor beta chain described here comes from a study of technical replicates of blood from a few donors. The data were produced by immunoSEQ multiplex PCR, yet TCRdb's version contains in-frame clones alone and is incomplete. The profile shows some 68,000 clones, over 85% of them singletons. Trimming removed 3 bases from V and 3 bases from J; junction bases left unmatched: 10. The CDR3 is 17 residues long. Germline CDR1 is SGHTA and CDR2 is FQGNSA. The genes are TRBV7-2 and TRBJ2-1; TRBD2 matches 8 bases. The sample consisted of T cells isolated from PBMCs. The TCR originated in a human donor in good health. The CDR3 DNA follows: TGTGCCAGCAGCTTGCGGCCCCCGGGACTAGTCTACAATGAGCAGTTCTTC. Translation: CASSLRPPGLVYNEQFF.